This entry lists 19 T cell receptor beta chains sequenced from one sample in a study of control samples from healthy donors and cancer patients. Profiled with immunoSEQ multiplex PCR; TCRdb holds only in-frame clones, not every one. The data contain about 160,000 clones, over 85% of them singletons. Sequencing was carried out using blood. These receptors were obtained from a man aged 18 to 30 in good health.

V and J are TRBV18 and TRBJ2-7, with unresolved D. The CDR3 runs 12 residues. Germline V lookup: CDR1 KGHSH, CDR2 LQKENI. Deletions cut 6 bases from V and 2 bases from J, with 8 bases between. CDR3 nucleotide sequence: TGTGCCAGCTCCCCGACAACCTACGAGCAGTACTTC. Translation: CASSPTTYEQYF.

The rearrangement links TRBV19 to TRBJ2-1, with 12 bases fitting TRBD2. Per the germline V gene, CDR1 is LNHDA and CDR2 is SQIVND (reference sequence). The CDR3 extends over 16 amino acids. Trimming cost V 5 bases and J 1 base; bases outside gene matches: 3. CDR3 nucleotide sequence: TGTGCCAGTAGTGGCCTAGCGGGAGGGTCCTACAATGAGCAGTTCTTC. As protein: CASSGLAGGSYNEQFF. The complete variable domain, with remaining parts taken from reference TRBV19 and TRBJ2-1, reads DGGITQSPKYLFRKEGQNVTLSCEQNLNHDAMYWYRQDPGQGLRLIYYSQIVNDFQKGDIAEGYSVSREKKESFPLTVTSAQKNPTAFYLCASSGLAGGSYNEQFFGPGTRLTVL.

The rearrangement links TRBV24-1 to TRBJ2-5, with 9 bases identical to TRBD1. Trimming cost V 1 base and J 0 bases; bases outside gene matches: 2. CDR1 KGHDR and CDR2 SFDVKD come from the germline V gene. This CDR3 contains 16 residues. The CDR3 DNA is TGTGCCACCAGTGATTTCAGGACAGGGGACCAAGAGACCCAGTACTTC. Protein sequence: CATSDFRTGDQETQYF.

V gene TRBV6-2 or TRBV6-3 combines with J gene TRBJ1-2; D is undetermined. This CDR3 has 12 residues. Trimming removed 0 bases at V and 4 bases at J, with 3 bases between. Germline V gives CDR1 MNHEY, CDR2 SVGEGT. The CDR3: CASSYSAYGYTF. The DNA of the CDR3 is TGTGCCAGCAGTTACTCGGCCTATGGCTACACCTTC.

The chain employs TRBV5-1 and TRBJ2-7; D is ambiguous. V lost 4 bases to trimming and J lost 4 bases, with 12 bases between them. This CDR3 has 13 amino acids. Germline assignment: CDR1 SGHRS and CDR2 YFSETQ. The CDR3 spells CASSPRGEYEQYF. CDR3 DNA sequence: TGCGCCAGCAGCCCACGAGGCGAATACGAGCAGTACTTC.

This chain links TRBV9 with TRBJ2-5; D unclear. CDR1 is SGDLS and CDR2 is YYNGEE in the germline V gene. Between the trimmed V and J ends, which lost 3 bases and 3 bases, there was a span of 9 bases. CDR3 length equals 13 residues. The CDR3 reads CASSGGFEETQYF. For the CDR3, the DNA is TGTGCCAGCAGCGGGGGTTTTGAAGAGACCCAGTACTTC.

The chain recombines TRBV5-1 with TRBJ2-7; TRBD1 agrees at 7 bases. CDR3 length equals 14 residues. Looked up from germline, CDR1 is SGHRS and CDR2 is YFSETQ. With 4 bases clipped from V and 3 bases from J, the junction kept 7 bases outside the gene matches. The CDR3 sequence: CASSRQGLDYEQYF. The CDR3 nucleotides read TGCGCCAGCAGCCGACAGGGTTTGGACTACGAGCAGTACTTC. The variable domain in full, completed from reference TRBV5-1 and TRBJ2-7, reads KAGVTQTPRYLIKTRGQQVTLSCSPISGHRSVSWYQQTPGQGLQFLFEYFSETQRNKGNFPGRFSGRQFSNSRSEMNVSTLELGDSALYLCASSRQGLDYEQYFGPGTRLTVT.

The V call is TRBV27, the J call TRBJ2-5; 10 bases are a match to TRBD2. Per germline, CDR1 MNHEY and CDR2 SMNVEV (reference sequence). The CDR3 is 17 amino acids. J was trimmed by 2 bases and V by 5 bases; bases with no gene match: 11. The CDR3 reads CASSPLGSGGLQETQYF. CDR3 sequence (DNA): TGTGCCAGCAGTCCCCTGGGTAGCGGGGGGTTGCAAGAGACCCAGTACTTC.

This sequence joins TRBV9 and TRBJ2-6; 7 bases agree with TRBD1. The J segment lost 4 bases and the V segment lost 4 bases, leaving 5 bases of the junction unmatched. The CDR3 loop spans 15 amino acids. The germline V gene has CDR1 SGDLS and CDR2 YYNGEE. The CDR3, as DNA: TGTGCCAGCAGCCATGACAGGGCCGGGGCCAACGTCCTGACTTTC. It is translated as CASSHDRAGANVLTF.

Written as DNA, the CDR3 is TGTGCCAGTAGGCATATAGGGAGGGTTGATGGCTACACCTTC. It yields the protein CASRHIGRVDGYTF. The chain carries TRBV19 and TRBJ1-2; no reliable D call. CDR1 and CDR2 (germline): LNHDA, SQIVND (reference sequence). The germline V and J ends were trimmed by 6 bases and 6 bases, with 17 bases remaining between them. This CDR3 has 14 amino acids.

The CDR3 DNA is TGTGCCACCAGCAGAGGGGCCAAGTTCAATCAGCCCCAGCATTTT. This encodes CATSRGAKFNQPQHF. The chain employs TRBV15 and TRBJ1-5; D not resolved. Germline-derived CDR1 and CDR2 are LNHNV and YYDKDF (reference sequence). The CDR3 contains 15 residues. With 1 base removed from V and 3 bases from J, the gap between germline ends came to 10 bases.

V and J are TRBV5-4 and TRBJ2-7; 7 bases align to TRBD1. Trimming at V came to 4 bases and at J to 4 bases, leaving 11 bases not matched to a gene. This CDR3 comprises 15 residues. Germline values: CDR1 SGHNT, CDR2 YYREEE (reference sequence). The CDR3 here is CASSAPPGTAYEQYF. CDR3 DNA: TGTGCCAGCAGCGCTCCCCCCGGGACAGCGTACGAGCAGTACTTC.

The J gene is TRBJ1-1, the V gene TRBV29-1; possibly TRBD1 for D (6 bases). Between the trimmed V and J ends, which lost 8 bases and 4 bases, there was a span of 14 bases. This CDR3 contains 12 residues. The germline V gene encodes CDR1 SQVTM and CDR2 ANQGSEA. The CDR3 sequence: CSFRGGGTEAFF. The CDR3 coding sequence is TGCAGCTTCAGGGGAGGGGGCACTGAAGCTTTCTTT. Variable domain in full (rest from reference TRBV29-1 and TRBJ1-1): SAVISQKPSRDICQRGTSLTIQCQVDSQVTMMFWYRQQPGQSLTLIATANQGSEATYESGFVIDKFPISRPNLTFSTLTVSNMSPEDSSIYLCSFRGGGTEAFFGQGTRLTVV.

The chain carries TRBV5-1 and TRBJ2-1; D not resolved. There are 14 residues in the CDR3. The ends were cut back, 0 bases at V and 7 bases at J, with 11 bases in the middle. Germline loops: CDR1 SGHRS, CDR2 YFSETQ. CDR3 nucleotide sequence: TGCGCCAGCAGCTTGGAGCCCCACATGAATGAGCAGTTCTTC. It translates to CASSLEPHMNEQFF.

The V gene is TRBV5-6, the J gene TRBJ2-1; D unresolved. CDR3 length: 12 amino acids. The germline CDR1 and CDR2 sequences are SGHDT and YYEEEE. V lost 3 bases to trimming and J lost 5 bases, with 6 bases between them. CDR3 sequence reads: CASSWPNNEQFF. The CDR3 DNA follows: TGTGCCAGCAGCTGGCCGAACAATGAGCAGTTCTTC.

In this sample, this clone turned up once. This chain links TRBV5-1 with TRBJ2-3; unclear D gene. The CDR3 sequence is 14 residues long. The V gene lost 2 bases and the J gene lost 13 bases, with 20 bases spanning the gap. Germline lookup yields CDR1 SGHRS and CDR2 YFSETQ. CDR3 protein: CASSLTPWSTTEYF. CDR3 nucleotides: TGCGCCAGCAGCTTAACACCGTGGTCTACAACGGAGTATTTT.

The CDR3 nucleotides read TGTGCCAGCAGAGGGAGGACCACCTACGAGCAGTACTTC. Protein product: CASRGRTTYEQYF. The J gene is TRBJ2-7, the V gene TRBV6-5; TRBD2 might be the D (6 bases). Per the germline V gene, CDR1 is MNHEY and CDR2 is SVGAGI. V was trimmed by 6 bases and J by 2 bases, leaving 11 bases between them. CDR3 length: 13 amino acids.

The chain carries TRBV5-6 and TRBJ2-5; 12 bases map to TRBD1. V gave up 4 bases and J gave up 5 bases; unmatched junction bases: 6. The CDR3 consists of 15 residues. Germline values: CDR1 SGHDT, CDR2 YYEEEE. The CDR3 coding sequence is TGTGCCAGCAGCGCGGGACAGGGGGCGTGGGAGACCCAGTACTTC. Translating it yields CASSAGQGAWETQYF. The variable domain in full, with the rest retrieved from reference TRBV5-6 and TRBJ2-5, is DAGVTQSPTHLIKTRGQQVTLRCSPKSGHDTVSWYQQALGQGPQFIFQYYEEEERQRGNFPDRFSGHQFPNYSSELNVNALLLGDSALYLCASSAGQGAWETQYFGPGTRLLVL.

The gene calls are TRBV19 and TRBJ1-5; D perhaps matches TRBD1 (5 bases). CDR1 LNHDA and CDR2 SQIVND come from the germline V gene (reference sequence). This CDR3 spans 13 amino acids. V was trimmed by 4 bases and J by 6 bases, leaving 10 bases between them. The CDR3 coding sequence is TGTGCCAGTAGTACCAGGGTACTTCAGCCCCAGCATTTT. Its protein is CASSTRVLQPQHF.